This T cell receptor (beta chain) was found in a study of blood T cell repertoires in COVID-19. Turning to the study itself: PBMCs, B-cell-depleted T cells, or T cells were the source of the cDNA or gDNA that made up the material.

Source study methods: The authors estimated nucleated cell counts from reference gene primer amplification. Produced via immunoSEQ multiplex PCR; TCRdb's table is partial and in-frame only. V, J and clone size are those of that table, while D and trimming were read from the DNA. The profile shows about 80,000 clones, approximately 80% of them singletons. The CDR3 contains 12 residues. V lost 5 bases, J lost 10 bases, and 14 bases lay in between. Per the germline V gene, CDR1 is SEHNR and CDR2 is FQNEAQ (reference sequence). The sequenced material came from peripheral blood. The sequence was obtained from a man aged 55 to 70 with active or convalescent COVID-19. This rearrangement joins TRBV7-9 to TRBJ1-1, with TRBD1 as a possible D gene (6 bases). CDR3 sequence: CASSINRDGAFF. CDR3 in DNA: TGTGCCAGCAGCATTAACAGGGATGGAGCTTTCTTT.